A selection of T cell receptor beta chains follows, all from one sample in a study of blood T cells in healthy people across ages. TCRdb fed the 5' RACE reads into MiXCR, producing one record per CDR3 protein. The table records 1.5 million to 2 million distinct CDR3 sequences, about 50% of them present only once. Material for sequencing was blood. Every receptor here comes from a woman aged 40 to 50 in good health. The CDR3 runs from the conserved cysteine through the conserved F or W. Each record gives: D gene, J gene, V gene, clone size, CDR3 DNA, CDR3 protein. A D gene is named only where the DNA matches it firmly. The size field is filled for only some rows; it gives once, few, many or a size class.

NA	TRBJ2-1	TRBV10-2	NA	TGCGCCAGCAGTGCCGAATCGGGGATCCAAGAGACCCAGTTCTTC	CASSAESGIQETQFF
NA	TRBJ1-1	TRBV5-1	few	TGCGCCAGCAGCTTGGGAACCTTGATCCCTCGACAGAACACTGAAGCTTTCTTT	CASSLGTLIPRQNTEAFF
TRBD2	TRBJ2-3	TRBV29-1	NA	TGCAGCGTTAGGGCGGGGGTCAGCACAGATACGCAGTATTTT	CSVRAGVSTDTQYF
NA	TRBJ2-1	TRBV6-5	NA	TGTGCCAGCAGTTCCCTCGTTTCATGGAATGAGCAGTTCTTC	CASSSLVSWNEQFF
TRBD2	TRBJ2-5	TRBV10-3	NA	TGTGCCATCAGTCAACGGGGGGGGTACCAAGAGACCCAGTACTTC	CAISQRGGYQETQYF
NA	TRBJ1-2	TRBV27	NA	TGTGCCAGCAGTTTATCGCGGTCCCTTTATGGCTACACCTTC	CASSLSRSLYGYTF
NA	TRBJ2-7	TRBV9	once	TGTGCCAGCAGCGTAGCGGGGAGTACCTACGAGCAGTACTTC	CASSVAGSTYEQYF
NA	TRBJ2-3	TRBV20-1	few	TGCAGTGCTGCGCGGGCGACAAGCACAGATACGCAGTATTTT	CSAARATSTDTQYF
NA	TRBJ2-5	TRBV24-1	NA	TGTGCCACCAGTTGGGTGGGTTTGGAGACCCAGTACTTC	CATSWVGLETQYF
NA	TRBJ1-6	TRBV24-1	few	TGTGCCACATCCCGGGATCATAATTCACCCCTCCACTTT	CATSRDHNSPLHF
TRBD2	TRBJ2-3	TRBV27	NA	TGTGCCAGCAGTCCCCGAGTAGCGGGGGCGACAGATACGCAGTATTTT	CASSPRVAGATDTQYF
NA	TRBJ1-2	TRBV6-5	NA	TGTGCCAGCAGTTCCCCGAGGGATCGCCGTAGGGGCTACACCTTC	CASSSPRDRRRGYTF
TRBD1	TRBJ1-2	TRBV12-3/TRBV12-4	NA	TGTGCCAGCAGTTTACGTCAGGGGGTCGACTATGGCTACACCTTC	CASSLRQGVDYGYTF
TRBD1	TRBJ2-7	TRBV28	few	TGTGCCAGCAGTTCCGGGACAGGGGAATTTTCCTACGAGCAGTACTTC	CASSSGTGEFSYEQYF
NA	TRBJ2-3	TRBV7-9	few	TGTGCCAGCAGCTTAATAGCCTCCACAGATACGCAGTATTTT	CASSLIASTDTQYF
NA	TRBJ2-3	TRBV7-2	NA	TGTGCCAGCAGCTGGGTCGAATGGGATACGCAGTATTTT	CASSWVEWDTQYF
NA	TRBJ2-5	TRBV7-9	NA	TGTGCCAGCACCTGGGTGGAGGGAAGTGGGGAGCAGTACTTC	CASTWVEGSGEQYF
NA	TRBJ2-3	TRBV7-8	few	TGTGCCAGCAGCTTAGATGGCAGGGCTACCGGGACAGATACGCAGTATTTT	CASSLDGRATGTDTQYF
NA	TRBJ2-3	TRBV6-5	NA	TGTGCCAGCACTGGACCCGAGAAGGGAGATACGCAGTATTTT	CASTGPEKGDTQYF
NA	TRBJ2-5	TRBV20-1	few	TGCAGTGCTAGAGATCCCGGGGGTCCGTACCAAGAGACCCAGTACTTC	CSARDPGGPYQETQYF
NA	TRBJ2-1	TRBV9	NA	TGTGCCAGCAGCGTAACCAGTCTAGGTAAAGCCTACAATGAGCAGTTCTTC	CASSVTSLGKAYNEQFF
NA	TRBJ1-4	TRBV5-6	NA	TGTGCCAGCAGCTTGCGCGCCCATAATGAAAAACTGTTTTTT	CASSLRAHNEKLFF
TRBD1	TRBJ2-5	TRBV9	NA	TGTGCCAGCAGCTCCGGGACAGAGGGGGAGACCCAGTACTTC	CASSSGTEGETQYF
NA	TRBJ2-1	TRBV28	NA	TGTGCCAGCACCACCCCGGGAAAGTGGCTTACTGAGCAGTTCTTC	CASTTPGKWLTEQFF
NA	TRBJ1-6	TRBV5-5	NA	TGTGCCAGCAGCCCGCAACAGGCCTCCTATAATTCACCCCTCCACTTT	CASSPQQASYNSPLHF
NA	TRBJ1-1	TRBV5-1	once	TGCGCCAGCAGCAGAGGGCAGGCCGAAGCTTTCTTT	CASSRGQAEAFF
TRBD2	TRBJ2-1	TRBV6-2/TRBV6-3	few	TGTGCCTCCGAGGGAGATTCGGGACTAGCGGGGAATGAGCAGTTCTTC	CASEGDSGLAGNEQFF
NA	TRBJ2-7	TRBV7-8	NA	TGTGCCAGCAGCTTAGAGCGGTTACCAGCCTACGAGCAGTACTTC	CASSLERLPAYEQYF
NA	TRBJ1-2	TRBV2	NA	TGTGCCAGACTGGGGGTGGACTATGGCTACACCTTC	CARLGVDYGYTF
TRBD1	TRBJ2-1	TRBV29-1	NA	TGCAGCGGGGGACAGGGGGACTACAATGAGCAGTTCTTC	CSGGQGDYNEQFF
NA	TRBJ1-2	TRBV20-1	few	TGCAGTGTCCCACCCTATGAGGCAAGGAACTATGGCTACACCTTC	CSVPPYEARNYGYTF
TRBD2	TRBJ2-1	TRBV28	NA	TGTGCCAGCAGTCCTGGGACTATCCACAATGAGCAGTTCTTC	CASSPGTIHNEQFF
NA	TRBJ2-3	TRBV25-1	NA	TGTGCCAGCACCCCCGGGGATGGGGGACGGCAGTATTTT	CASTPGDGGRQYF
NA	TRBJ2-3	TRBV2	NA	TGTGCCAGTGTTTACGGACTCCCCACAGATACGCAGTATTTT	CASVYGLPTDTQYF
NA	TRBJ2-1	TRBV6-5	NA	TGTGCCAGCAGCAATAGCGACAATGAGCAGTTCTTC	CASSNSDNEQFF
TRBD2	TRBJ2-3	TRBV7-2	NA	TGTGCCAGCAGCTTCTCACTAGCGGACGGCGCAGATACGCAGTATTTT	CASSFSLADGADTQYF
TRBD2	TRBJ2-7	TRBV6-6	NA	TGTGCCAGCAGTTACGCCAGCGGGGCTCCCTACGAGCAGTACTTC	CASSYASGAPYEQYF
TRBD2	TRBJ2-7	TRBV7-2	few	TGTGCCAGCAGCGGAGTAGCGGGGAGCTACGAGCAGTACTTC	CASSGVAGSYEQYF
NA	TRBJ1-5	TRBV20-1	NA	TGCAGTGCTACGGGAAGAGAGGCTCAGCCCCAGCATTTT	CSATGREAQPQHF
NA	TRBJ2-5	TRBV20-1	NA	TGCAGTGCTAGAGGGGGGACTGCACAAGAGACCCAGTACTTC	CSARGGTAQETQYF
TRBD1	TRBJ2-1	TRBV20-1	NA	TGCAGTGCTAGCCGGGACAGGGGCAATGAGCAGTTCTTC	CSASRDRGNEQFF
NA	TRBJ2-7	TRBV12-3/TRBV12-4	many	TGCGCCAGCAGCTTTGGACGGACCTACGAGCAGTACTTC	CASSFGRTYEQYF
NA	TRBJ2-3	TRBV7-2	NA	TGTGCCAGCACCCTAAGACCGGGGCTGAACACAGATACGCAGTATTTT	CASTLRPGLNTDTQYF
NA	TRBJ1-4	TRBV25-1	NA	TGTGCCAGCAGTGAACTCGCGACACCTGGCAATGAAAAACTGTTTTTT	CASSELATPGNEKLFF
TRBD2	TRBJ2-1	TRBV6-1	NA	TGTGCCAGCAGTGAGATACTAGCGGGGACGTATGAGCAGTTCTTC	CASSEILAGTYEQFF
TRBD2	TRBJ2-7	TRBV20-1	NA	TGCAGTGCTAGCGGGAGGGGGGGTAGCGATGAGCAGTACTTC	CSASGRGGSDEQYF
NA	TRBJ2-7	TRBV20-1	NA	TGCAGTTTAAGACGGGGTGGTTACGAGCAGTACTTC	CSLRRGGYEQYF
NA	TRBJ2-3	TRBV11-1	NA	TGTGCCAGCAGCTCGGGACTGAATACGCAGTATTTT	CASSSGLNTQYF
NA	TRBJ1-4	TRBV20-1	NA	TGCAGTGCCGTTAAGAACAGGGTAAATGAAAAACTGTTTTTT	CSAVKNRVNEKLFF
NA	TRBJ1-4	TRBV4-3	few	TGCGCCAGCAGCCCAAAGGCGGGGGGATCGGGTGAAAAACTGTTTTTT	CASSPKAGGSGEKLFF
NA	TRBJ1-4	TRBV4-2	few	TGTGCCAGCAGCCAAGGTGGAGGGCCTAATGAAAAACTGTTTTTT	CASSQGGGPNEKLFF